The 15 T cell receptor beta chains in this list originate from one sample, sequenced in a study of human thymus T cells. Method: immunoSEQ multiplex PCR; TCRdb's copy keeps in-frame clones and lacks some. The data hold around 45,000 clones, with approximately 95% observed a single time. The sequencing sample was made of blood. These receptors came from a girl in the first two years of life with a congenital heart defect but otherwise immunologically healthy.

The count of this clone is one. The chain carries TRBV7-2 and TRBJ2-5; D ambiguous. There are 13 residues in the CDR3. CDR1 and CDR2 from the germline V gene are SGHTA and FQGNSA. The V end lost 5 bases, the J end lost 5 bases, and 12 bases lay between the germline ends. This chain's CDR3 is CASSPSVKETQYF. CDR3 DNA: TGTGCCAGCAGCCCAAGTGTGAAGGAGACCCAGTACTTC.

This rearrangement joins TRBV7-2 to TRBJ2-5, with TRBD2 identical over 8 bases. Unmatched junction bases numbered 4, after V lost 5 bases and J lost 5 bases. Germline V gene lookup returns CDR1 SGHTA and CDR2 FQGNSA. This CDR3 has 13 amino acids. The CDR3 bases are TGTGCCAGCAGCGCGGGGGGTCGGGAGACCCAGTACTTC. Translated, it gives CASSAGGRETQYF. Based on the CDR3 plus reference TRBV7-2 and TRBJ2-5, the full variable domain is GAGVSQSPSNKVTEKGKDVELRCDPISGHTALYWYRQSLGQGLEFLIYFQGNSAPDKSGLPSDRFSAERTGGSVSTLTIQRTQQEDSAVYLCASSAGGRETQYFGPGTRLLVL.

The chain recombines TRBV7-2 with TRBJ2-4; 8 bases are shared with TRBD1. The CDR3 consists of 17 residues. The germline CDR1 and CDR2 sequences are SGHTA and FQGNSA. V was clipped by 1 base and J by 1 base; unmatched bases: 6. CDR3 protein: CASSLVRAGGAKNIQYF. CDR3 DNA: TGTGCCAGCAGCTTAGTTCGGGCAGGGGGCGCCAAAAACATTCAGTACTTC.

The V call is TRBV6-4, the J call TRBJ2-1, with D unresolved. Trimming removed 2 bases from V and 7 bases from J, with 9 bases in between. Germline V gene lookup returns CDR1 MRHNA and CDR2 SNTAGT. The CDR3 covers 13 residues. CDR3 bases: TGTGCCAGCAGTGACCGAGACCGAAATGAGCAGTTCTTC. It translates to CASSDRDRNEQFF.

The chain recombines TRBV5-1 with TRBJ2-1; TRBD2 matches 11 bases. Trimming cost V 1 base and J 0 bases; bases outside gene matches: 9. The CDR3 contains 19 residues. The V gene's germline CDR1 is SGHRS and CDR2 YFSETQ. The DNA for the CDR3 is TGCGCCAGCAGCTTGTGGGGGACTAGCGGTCCCTCCTCCTACAATGAGCAGTTCTTC. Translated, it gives CASSLWGTSGPSSYNEQFF.

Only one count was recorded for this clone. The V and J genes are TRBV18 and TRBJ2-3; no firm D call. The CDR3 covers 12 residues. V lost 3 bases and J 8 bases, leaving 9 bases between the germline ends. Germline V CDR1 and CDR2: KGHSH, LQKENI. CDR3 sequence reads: CASSPRTGTQYF. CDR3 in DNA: TGTGCCAGCTCACCGAGAACTGGTACGCAGTATTTT.

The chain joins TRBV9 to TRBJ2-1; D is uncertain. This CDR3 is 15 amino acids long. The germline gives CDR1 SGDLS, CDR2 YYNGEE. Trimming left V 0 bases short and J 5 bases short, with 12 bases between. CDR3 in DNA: TGTGCCAGCAGCGTAGGGCTCCTGGAAGACAATGAGCAGTTCTTC. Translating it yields CASSVGLLEDNEQFF. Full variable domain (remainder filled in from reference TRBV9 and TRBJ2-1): DSGVTQTPKHLITATGQRVTLRCSPRSGDLSVYWYQQSLDQGLQFLIQYYNGEERAKGNILERFSAQQFPDLHSELNLSSLELGDSALYFCASSVGLLEDNEQFFGPGTRLTVL.

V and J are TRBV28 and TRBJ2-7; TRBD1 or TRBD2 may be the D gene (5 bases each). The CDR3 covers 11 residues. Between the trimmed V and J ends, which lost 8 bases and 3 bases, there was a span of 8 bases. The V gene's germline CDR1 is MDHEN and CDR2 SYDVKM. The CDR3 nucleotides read TGTGCCAGCCGGGACGGCTACGAGCAGTACTTC. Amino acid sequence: CASRDGYEQYF. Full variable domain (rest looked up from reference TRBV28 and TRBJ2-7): DVKVTQSSRYLVKRTGEKVFLECVQDMDHENMFWYRQDPGLGLRLIYFSYDVKMKEKGDIPEGYSVSREKKERFSLILESASTNQTSMYLCASRDGYEQYFGPGTRLTVT.

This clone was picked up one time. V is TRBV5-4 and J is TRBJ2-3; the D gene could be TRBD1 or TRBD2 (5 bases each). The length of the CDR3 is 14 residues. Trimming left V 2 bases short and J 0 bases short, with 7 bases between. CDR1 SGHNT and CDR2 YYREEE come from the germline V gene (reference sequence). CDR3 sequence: CASSFRDSTDTQYF. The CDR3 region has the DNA TGTGCCAGCAGCTTCCGGGACAGCACAGATACGCAGTATTTT.

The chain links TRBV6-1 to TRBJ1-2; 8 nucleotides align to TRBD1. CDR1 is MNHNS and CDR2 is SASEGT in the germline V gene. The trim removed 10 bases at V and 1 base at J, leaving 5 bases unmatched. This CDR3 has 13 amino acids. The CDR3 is CANGQGLNYGYTF. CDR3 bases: TGTGCCAACGGACAGGGACTTAACTATGGCTACACCTTC.

The CDR3, as DNA: TGCGCCAGCAGCTTGGTGTCGGCGGGAGGGGAGCTGTTTTTT. Encoded protein: CASSLVSAGGELFF. J is TRBJ2-2 and V is TRBV5-1, with a possible D match to TRBD2 (6 bases). V dropped 0 bases and J dropped 8 bases, with 11 bases sitting between them. This CDR3 comprises 14 residues. Germline lookup yields CDR1 SGHRS and CDR2 YFSETQ.

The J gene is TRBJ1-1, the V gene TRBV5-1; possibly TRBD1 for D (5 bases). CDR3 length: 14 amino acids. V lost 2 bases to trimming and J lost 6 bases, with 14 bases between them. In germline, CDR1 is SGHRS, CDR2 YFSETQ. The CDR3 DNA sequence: TGCGCCAGCAGCTTCAGGCCCAGGGCTCCTGAAGCTTTCTTT. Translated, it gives CASSFRPRAPEAFF. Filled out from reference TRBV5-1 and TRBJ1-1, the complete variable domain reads KAGVTQTPRYLIKTRGQQVTLSCSPISGHRSVSWYQQTPGQGLQFLFEYFSETQRNKGNFPGRFSGRQFSNSRSEMNVSTLELGDSALYLCASSFRPRAPEAFFGQGTRLTVV.

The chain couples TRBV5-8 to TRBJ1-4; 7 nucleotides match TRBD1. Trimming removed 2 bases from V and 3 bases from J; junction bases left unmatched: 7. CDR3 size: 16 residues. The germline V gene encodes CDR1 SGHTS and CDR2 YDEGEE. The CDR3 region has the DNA TGTGCCAGCAGCTTAGCTTGGACAGGAGCTAATGAAAAACTGTTTTTT. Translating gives CASSLAWTGANEKLFF.

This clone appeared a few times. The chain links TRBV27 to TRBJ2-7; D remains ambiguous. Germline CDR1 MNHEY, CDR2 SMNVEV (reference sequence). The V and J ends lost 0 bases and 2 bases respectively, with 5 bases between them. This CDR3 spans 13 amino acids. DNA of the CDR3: TGTGCCAGCAGTTTATCACCCACCTACGAGCAGTACTTC. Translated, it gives CASSLSPTYEQYF.

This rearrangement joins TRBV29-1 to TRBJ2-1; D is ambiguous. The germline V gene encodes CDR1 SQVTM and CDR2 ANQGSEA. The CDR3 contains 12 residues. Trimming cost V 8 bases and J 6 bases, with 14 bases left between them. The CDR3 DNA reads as TGCAGCTCCGCCAGGTCGGGCAATGAGCAGTTCTTC. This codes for CSSARSGNEQFF.